This T cell receptor (beta chain) comes out of a study of a mutant IDH1 vaccine in newly diagnosed glioma (dated by TCRdb to the early 2020s). Regarding the complete study: The approximately 30 treated patients were around 60% male and about 40% female, with a mean age of around 40 years. For exploratory analyses, fewer than 30 treated patients had longitudinal TCRB deep sequencing done wherever samples were available. Before enrollment, most patients had been given radiochemotherapy with temozolomide as standard therapy, while the rest had received either radiotherapy alone or temozolomide alone. Peripheral blood was collected at six visits: V03 (baseline), V05, V07, V10, V12 and V13. The research as a whole found: No apparent relationship was observed between pseudoprogression and alterations in the top peripheral T cell clonotypes detected by TCRB sequencing. Vaccine-induced immune responses across multiple MHC alleles were detected in about 92% of patients. Availability determined which PBMC samples were chosen for TCRB deep sequencing. According to the authors, sample limitations meant that analyses of patient blood samples could not be reproduced.

To note about this clone: Its cognate antigen has yet to be identified. No much larger clone is present one base from it, and per-base qualities are unavailable.

From a lookup of the germline V gene, CDR1 and CDR2 are SGHAT and FQNNGV. The CDR3 starts with the cysteine, ends with the phenylalanine, and has 16 residues. The CDR3 DNA has 48 bases and is translated from base 1. Trimming leaves V shorter by 3 bases and J shorter by 0 bases, with the junction holding 5 bases beyond the gene matches. Libraries were built with the immunoSEQ multiplex PCR assay. Rearranged TCR beta chain sequences were amplified using the hsTCRB Kit according to the manufacturer's protocol. Sequencing of TCRB libraries was carried out on an Illumina MiSeq. The study's processing was this. Demultiplexing, trimming and gene mapping were performed with the kit vendor's proprietary platform. TCRdb holds this immuneACCESS table with in-frame rearrangements only. Some clones are missing; in checked studies, unresolved V genes explain under half, and the rest has no known cause. That table supplies the V and J calls and clone size; D and trimming were determined from the DNA. The sample table records about 51,000 clones; 65% to 80% of these occur just once. The ten most abundant clones make up 1.8% of the sample.

Explained via the paper, the time point label denotes: baseline, week 1 (first vaccination visit). The sample's treatment or condition label is to be understood as: pre-vaccination baseline after standard-of-care therapy. All donors had newly diagnosed IDH1-mutant astrocytomas of WHO grade 3 or 4 that showed loss of nuclear ATRX. The samples were drawn from NOA16, a multicentre, single-arm, open-label phase I trial in Germany that tested a mutant IDH1 peptide vaccine in humans for the first time. Visit V03 blood draws served as the baseline sample for immunogenicity testing. Genomic DNA for TCRB sequencing was extracted from EDTA blood using the DNeasy Blood and Tissue Kit.

Sample: PBMCs, taken from a glioma patient treated with radiotherapy, temozolomide or both. The V gene is TRBV11-2 and the J gene is TRBJ1-3; TRBD1 lines up with 7 middle nucleotides. The receptor was isolated from a woman between 40 and 55 years old with glioma. CDR3 region: CASSFGQVISGNTIYF. The DNA sequence is given as TGTGCCAGCAGCTTTGGACAGGTGATCTCTGGAAACACCATATATTTT.